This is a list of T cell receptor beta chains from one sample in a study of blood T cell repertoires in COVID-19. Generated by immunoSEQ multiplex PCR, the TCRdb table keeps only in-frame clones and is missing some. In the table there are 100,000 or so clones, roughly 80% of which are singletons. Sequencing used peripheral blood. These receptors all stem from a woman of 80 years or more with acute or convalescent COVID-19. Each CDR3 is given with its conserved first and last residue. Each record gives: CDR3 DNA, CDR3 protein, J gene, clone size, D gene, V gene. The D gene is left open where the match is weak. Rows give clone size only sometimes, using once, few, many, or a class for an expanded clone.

CDR3 DNA: TGTGCCAGCAGTTTGCAGTTTACGGAGACCCAGTACTTC
CDR3 protein: CASSLQFTETQYF
J gene: TRBJ2-5
clone size: -
D gene: -
V gene: TRBV12-3/TRBV12-4

CDR3 DNA: TGTGCCAGCAGCTTGGGAGGAATCTATGGCTACACCTTC
CDR3 protein: CASSLGGIYGYTF
J gene: TRBJ1-2
clone size: -
D gene: -
V gene: TRBV5-5

CDR3 DNA: TGTGCCAGTAGTGTGGAATCGACAGGGAATAATGAAAAACTGTTTTTT
CDR3 protein: CASSVESTGNNEKLFF
J gene: TRBJ1-4
clone size: -
D gene: TRBD1
V gene: TRBV19

CDR3 DNA: TGTGCCAGCTCACCAACCCTCATAGCGGGCCACTACAATGAGCAGTTCTTC
CDR3 protein: CASSPTLIAGHYNEQFF
J gene: TRBJ2-1
clone size: -
D gene: TRBD2
V gene: TRBV18

CDR3 DNA: TGTGCCAGCAGCGCCGGACTAGCGACAAACAATGAGCAGTTCTTC
CDR3 protein: CASSAGLATNNEQFF
J gene: TRBJ2-1
clone size: -
D gene: TRBD2
V gene: TRBV5-4

CDR3 DNA: TGTGCCAGCAGTTTAGTCCGGACTAAGATTCACAATGAGCAGTTCTTC
CDR3 protein: CASSLVRTKIHNEQFF
J gene: TRBJ2-1
clone size: -
D gene: -
V gene: TRBV28

CDR3 DNA: TGTGCCATCCAAGCGGGAGATAATAGCAATCAGCCCCAGCATTTT
CDR3 protein: CAIQAGDNSNQPQHF
J gene: TRBJ1-5
clone size: -
D gene: -
V gene: TRBV24-1

CDR3 DNA: TGTGCCAGCAGTACCCAGACTAGCGGGAAGCTCGATGAGCAGTTCTTC
CDR3 protein: CASSTQTSGKLDEQFF
J gene: TRBJ2-1
clone size: -
D gene: TRBD2
V gene: TRBV6-2/TRBV6-3

CDR3 DNA: TGTGCCTGGAGTGTAGGGGGGGGCCGTGAGCAGTTCTTC
CDR3 protein: CAWSVGGGREQFF
J gene: TRBJ2-1
clone size: -
D gene: -
V gene: TRBV30

CDR3 DNA: TGTGCCAGCAACTCGGGACAGGGGACCTACGAGCAGTACTTC
CDR3 protein: CASNSGQGTYEQYF
J gene: TRBJ2-7
clone size: few
D gene: TRBD1
V gene: TRBV28